This TCR beta chain was observed in a study of blood T cell repertoires in COVID-19. Overall study context: Donors in the United States, Italy and Spain gave samples during acute or convalescent COVID-19.

Assay used: immunoSEQ multiplex PCR; TCRdb lists only in-frame clones, some missing. The repertoire consists of a few hundred thousand clones, with around 87% occurring once and the leading ten covering roughly a tenth. Self-reported history from a screening survey and questionnaire set each donor's cohort. Sequencing input: PBMCs or T cells enriched from blood (not recorded which). The clonotype originates from a woman aged 45-60 years who had recovered from COVID-19.

The DNA of the CDR3 is TGCAGTGCTAGCGTCGGCAGGGAGCAGTACTTC. Its translation is CSASVGREQYF. This chain uses TRBV20-1 with TRBJ2-7, with D unclear. This CDR3 is 11 amino acids long. Germline CDR1 reads DFQATT; CDR2 reads SNEGSKA (reference sequence). V lost 3 bases and J lost 7, with 10 bases in between.